Below are 14 T cell receptor beta chains sequenced from a single sample in a study of response to subunit inactivated influenza vaccine. One entry per CDR3 protein results from TCRdb running MiXCR on the RT-PCR reads. The sample holds about 700,000 distinct CDR3 sequences, over 11% seen once. Sequenced here: PBMCs from blood, sampled around 14 days before vaccination. The receptors here all came from a man aged 45-65 years who received an inactivated influenza vaccine.

This clonotype has a handful of counts. The gene calls are TRBV5-1 and TRBJ2-5, with D possibly being TRBD1 (6 bases). This CDR3 is built from 14 residues. The V and J ends lost 4 bases and 0 bases respectively, with 10 bases between them. Germline V lookup: CDR1 SGHRS, CDR2 YFSETQ. CDR3 amino acids: CASSPGTNQETQYF. The CDR3 region has the DNA TGCGCCAGCAGCCCCGGGACAAACCAAGAGACCCAGTACTTC.

This clonotype was seen at least ten times. The CDR3 sequence: CASSLRAGGPVAYNEQFF. The CDR3 region has the DNA TGTGCCAGCAGTTTGAGAGCGGGAGGGCCAGTAGCCTACAATGAGCAGTTCTTC. The chain combines TRBV28 with TRBJ2-1; TRBD2 aligns across 10 bases. Trimming took 3 bases from V and 2 from J; bases not matched to a gene: 10. Germline CDR1 is MDHEN and CDR2 is SYDVKM. The CDR3 sequence is 18 residues long. The variable domain in full, with the rest retrieved from reference TRBV28 and TRBJ2-1, is DVKVTQSSRYLVKRTGEKVFLECVQDMDHENMFWYRQDPGLGLRLIYFSYDVKMKEKGDIPEGYSVSREKKERFSLILESASTNQTSMYLCASSLRAGGPVAYNEQFFGPGTRLTVL.

This clonotype was observed a few times. The rearrangement joins TRBV6-2 or TRBV6-3 to TRBJ1-5; no definite D call. Trimming took 7 bases from V and 0 from J, leaving 7 bases between them. CDR3 length: 13 amino acids. CDR1 and CDR2 from the germline V gene are MNHEY and SVGEGT. The CDR3 coding sequence is TGTGCCAGCAACCTCTATAGCAATCAGCCCCAGCATTTT. Translating gives CASNLYSNQPQHF.

The V gene is TRBV20-1, the J gene TRBJ2-1; 12 bases line up with TRBD2. The CDR3 loop spans 12 amino acids. CDR1 and CDR2 from the germline V gene are DFQATT and SNEGSKA (reference sequence). The V segment lost 3 bases and the J segment 15 bases; nucleotides outside the gene matches: 6. CDR3 protein: CSASSSGGASFF. The CDR3 DNA reads as TGCAGTGCTAGCTCTAGCGGGGGGGCGTCGTTCTTC.

This clonotype was observed a handful of times. The V call is TRBV10-3, the J call TRBJ1-2; the D gene is possibly TRBD1 (5 bases). Germline V CDR1 and CDR2: ENHRY, SYGVKD. The CDR3 has 13 amino acids. Deletions cut 6 bases from V and 4 bases from J, with 12 bases between. The CDR3 DNA sequence: TGTGCCATCAGCAGGGAGGATGGCTATGGCTACACCTTC. Translated, it gives CAISREDGYGYTF.

This clonotype was counted between two and nine times. The J gene is TRBJ2-6, the V gene TRBV9; D not resolved. The CDR3 is 15 residues long. The V end lost 4 bases, the J end lost 1 base, and 9 bases lay between the germline ends. CDR1 SGDLS and CDR2 YYNGEE come from the germline V gene. CDR3 sequence reads: CASSPGVSGANVLTF. The DNA of the CDR3 is TGTGCCAGCAGCCCCGGAGTATCTGGGGCCAACGTCCTGACTTTC.

This clonotype appeared a few times. CDR3 sequence: CASSLEWQGGYSPLHF. The CDR3 DNA reads TGCGCCAGCAGCTTGGAGTGGCAGGGAGGTTATTCACCCCTCCACTTT. The rearrangement uses TRBV5-1 and TRBJ1-6; possibly TRBD1 for D (5 bases). This CDR3 comprises 16 residues. Trimming took 0 bases from V and 8 from J, leaving 15 bases between them. CDR1 is SGHRS and CDR2 is YFSETQ in the germline V gene.

The rearrangement uses TRBV7-2 and TRBJ2-5; unclear D gene. V was cut by 2 bases and J by 4 bases, with 8 bases left in between. Germline V gives CDR1 SGHTA, CDR2 FQGNSA. This CDR3 has 13 amino acids. The CDR3 DNA sequence: TGTGCCAGCAGCTTAAGAACTCTAGAGACCCAGTACTTC. Protein: CASSLRTLETQYF.

This clonotype showed up many times. This chain connects TRBV15 to TRBJ2-2; TRBD1 agrees at 9 bases. Trimming removed 0 bases from V and 4 bases from J; junction bases left unmatched: 6. The V gene's germline CDR1 is LNHNV and CDR2 YYDKDF (reference sequence). This CDR3 is built from 17 residues. The CDR3 DNA follows: TGTGCCACCAGCAGAGATAGGGGGACAGGGCCCACCGGGGAGCTGTTTTTT. This codes for CATSRDRGTGPTGELFF.

The table lists this clonotype with a few counts. The rearrangement joins TRBV10-3 to TRBJ2-1; 9 positions agree with TRBD2. The J segment lost 5 bases and the V segment lost 7 bases, leaving 12 bases of the junction unmatched. The CDR3 covers 16 residues. Germline CDR1 reads ENHRY; CDR2 reads SYGVKD. The CDR3 is CAIMGGGASPNNEQFF. Here the CDR3 DNA reads TGTGCCATCATGGGCGGGGGGGCCTCCCCCAACAATGAGCAGTTCTTC.

For the CDR3, the DNA is TGCAGCGTTGCCGGACTAGCAATGTACGAGCAGTACTTC. Amino acids: CSVAGLAMYEQYF. The chain uses TRBV29-1 and TRBJ2-7, with 8 bases that match TRBD2. The CDR3 contains 13 residues. CDR1 is SQVTM, CDR2 ANQGSEA, per germline. The V and J ends lost 4 bases and 4 bases, in that order; junction bases with no gene match: 6.

This clonotype was counted ten times or more. The chain has TRBV10-3 and TRBJ2-6; D is perhaps TRBD2 (6 bases). Trimming pared 0 bases from V and 2 bases from J, leaving 17 bases between. The germline V gene encodes CDR1 ENHRY and CDR2 SYGVKD. The CDR3 has 19 amino acids. The DNA of the CDR3 is TGTGCCATCAGTGAGTCGATTGGAGGGGAATTTCCTGGGGCCAACGTCCTGACTTTC. Translation: CAISESIGGEFPGANVLTF.

V gene TRBV20-1 combines with J gene TRBJ2-4; 9 nucleotides match TRBD2. Germline V CDR1 and CDR2: DFQATT, SNEGSKA (reference sequence). The CDR3 covers 14 residues. V trimming: 1 base; J trimming: 7 bases; junction bases outside the gene matches: 5. CDR3 residues: CSARVAGEGNIQYF. The DNA for the CDR3 is TGCAGTGCTAGAGTAGCGGGAGAGGGGAACATTCAGTACTTC.

This clonotype has a count of ten or more. J is TRBJ1-2 and V is TRBV3-1; D gene unclear. Looked up from germline, CDR1 is LGHDT and CDR2 is YNNKEL (reference sequence). Trimming stripped 2 bases from V and 4 bases from J, with 8 bases between. The CDR3 covers 13 residues. The CDR3 region is CASSQQQSYGYTF. The DNA of the CDR3 is TGTGCCAGCAGCCAACAGCAAAGCTATGGCTACACCTTC.